The entry below describes one T cell receptor (beta chain). Its specific antigen is unknown. Qualities for individual bases were not recorded, and no much larger clone is one base off. This specimen belongs to a study of identical twins (dated by TCRdb to the mid-2010s). With regard to the full study: The study deep-sequenced TCR alpha and beta repertoires from monozygotic twins, unrelated adults of various ages and cord blood to test whether fetal clonotypes persist. To rule out contamination, replicate twin experiments were performed at different times with different library preparation protocols. Overall results and qualifications from the work: In monozygotic twins, out-of-frame TCR alpha sharing was systematically underestimated by recombination models, although the models agreed with sharing between unrelated individuals. Fewer insertions were carried by abundant cord blood beta clonotypes; a weaker similar trend was observed in young adult naive repertoires, while no such trend was observed in memory repertoires. Because the same donors could not be followed over many years, the conclusions relied on cross-sectional statistical analysis. The excess sharing between twins in beta out-of-frame sequences was weaker because fewer shared sequences reduced the signal-to-noise ratio. Invariant T cells such as MAIT and iNKT could partly confound zero-insertion analyses, though diverse VJ usage argued against this for most clonotypes. Compared with coincidental sharing between unrelated individuals, out-of-frame TCR alpha sequences shared between twins had an excess of sequences with low generation probability.

All donors were healthy Caucasians. Three pairs of female monozygotic twins, all aged about 18 to 30 years, were included in the twin cohort. Peripheral blood mononuclear cells were used as the source from which RNA for TCR libraries was isolated. Per the germline V gene, KGHSH is the CDR1 and LQKENI is the CDR2. Taken from cysteine to phenylalanine, the CDR3 has 14 residues. The CDR3 DNA has 42 bases and is translated from base 1. The junction carries 7 bases between V and J, which are trimmed by 3 bases and 2 bases respectively. Receptors were amplified or captured by 5' RACE. The listed sequencing device is Illumina HiSeq 2000. A universal primer binding site was introduced by template switching, and a unique molecular identifier was present in the final cDNA, enabling accurate counting of TCR cDNA molecules. First-strand cDNA for TCR alpha and beta chains was synthesized from specific primers in the conserved constant-segment region. To control for contamination, each cDNA library was double barcoded with a SMART-Mk sample barcode plus Illumina barcodes. TruSeq adapter sequences, together with Illumina sample barcodes, were added in two successive PCR steps. The Illumina HiSeq platform was used with custom primers to sequence TCR alpha and beta cDNA libraries. The published analysis was carried out like this. MiGEC processed the raw reads to extract unique molecular identifiers, while MiXCR was used to determine the CDR3 positions. Recombination models were inferred per individual with the repgenHMM and IGoR tools using an EM algorithm. Shared clonotype analysis was performed with the tcR package in R, normalizing sharing by the product of cloneset sizes. To study raw recombination free of thymic and clonal selection effects, out-of-frame nonproductive sequences were analyzed. TCRdb applied fastp at Q25 and MiXCR to the public reads, then kept only in-frame beta chains. Duplicate CDR3 protein sequences are folded into a single record with the most common DNA and genes. The V and J calls were determined by TCRdb, not by the authors. The sample has some 900,000 distinct CDR3 sequences on record, roughly an eighth of them singletons. Under 2% of the sample goes to the ten largest clones.

These data were also filed under a second study, of yellow fever vaccine responses in identical twins. From the second report: The authors reported that the T cell response to vaccination in identical twins appeared partly convergent and partly personalized. In the study, vaccine-responding T cell clones were precisely tracked in identical twins.

The TCR sequence derives from a woman aged 18-29 years in good health. Material for sequencing was PBMCs. The V and J genes are TRBV18 and TRBJ1-4; no D gene is confidently identified. The nucleotide sequence reads as follows: TGTGCCAGCTCACCTTGGGAGACTAATGAAAAACTGTTTTTT. Translated, this gives CASSPWETNEKLFF. This CDR3, with the reference TRBV18 and TRBJ1-4 proteins standing in past its ends, gives the full variable domain NAGVMQNPRHLVRRRGQEARLRCSPMKGHSHVYWYRQLPEEGLKFMVYLQKENIIDESGMPKERFSAEFPKEGPSILRIQQVVRGDSAAYFCASSPWETNEKLFFGSGTQLSVL.